This TCR beta chain was identified during a study of T-cell reconstitution after alpha-beta-depleted transplantation in children. Unique molecular identifiers were used to barcode this TCRbeta library. MiXCR was run by TCRdb on the PCR reads, yielding one entry per CDR3 protein. Found here are roughly 100,000 distinct CDR3 sequences, 5% to 6% of them singletons; the top ten hold about 6%. Details on this clonotype: Its antigen remains unidentified.

The CDR3 extends over 16 amino acids. V gave up 4 bases and J gave up 2 bases, with 15 bases separating them. The germline gives CDR1 PRHDT, CDR2 FYEKMQ (reference sequence). Study-wide points: T-cell counts and diversity at one year post-transplant came mainly from newly produced T cells. Reportedly, roughly two months post-transplant, alpha-beta T cells arose from several hundred expanded graft clones. High day-60 TCRbeta diversity in some patients came from surviving recipient T cells and thymic progenitors.

The chain is built from TRBV13 and TRBJ2-1; TRBD1 might be the D (5 bases). The TCR originated in a female patient aged 2-9 years who had a stem cell transplant for Fanconi anemia, so the T cells may come from the graft donor. Sequenced here: PBMCs, mostly from graft donor cells, sampled 60 days after TCRalphabeta/CD19-depleted stem cell transplant. CDR3 sequence (DNA): TGTGCCAGCAGCTCTGTTCAGGGCCCTACCTACAATGAGCAGTTCTTC. It translates to CASSSVQGPTYNEQFF.